The 32 T cell receptor beta chains in this list originate from one sample, sequenced in a study of cytomegalovirus exposure and HLA in healthy donors. PCR employed 60 Vbeta and 13 Jbeta primers. Sequencing was performed with immunoSEQ multiplex PCR; in TCRdb, only in-frame clones are kept and a portion is missing. The data show under 130,000 clones, with around 79% seen just once and approximately 4% held by the top ten. Source material: PBMCs. Receptor source: a man over 45 in good health and CMV-seropositive.

The V and J genes are TRBV5-8 and TRBJ1-4, with D possibly TRBD1 on 6 matching bases. The germline V gene encodes CDR1 SGHTS and CDR2 YDEGEE. CDR3 length: 15 residues. Trimming stripped 5 bases from V and 7 bases from J, with 18 bases between. The CDR3 DNA sequence: TGTGCCAGCAGTCCTAAAAGGGGGTTGAGTGAAAAACTGTTTTTT. The encoded protein is CASSPKRGLSEKLFF.

As concerns this clone: The same CDR3 is also encoded by other DNA sequences in this sample. This sequence joins TRBV5-1 and TRBJ2-7; 7 bases agree with TRBD1. This CDR3 region has 14 residues. The germline CDR1 and CDR2 sequences are SGHRS and YFSETQ. V lost 0 bases, J lost 6 bases, and 6 bases stayed unmatched. In DNA form, the CDR3 reads TGCGCCAGCAGCTTGGCCGCAGGGGGTAGCGAGCAGTACTTC. Protein product: CASSLAAGGSEQYF.

The chain recombines TRBV10-1 with TRBJ2-3; 9 bases are shared with TRBD2. There are 18 residues in the CDR3. Germline assignment: CDR1 WNHNN and CDR2 SYGVQD (reference sequence). The ends lost 3 bases at V and 4 bases at J; junction bases unmatched: 14. The CDR3 here is CASSEARLAGGPPDTQYF. The CDR3 DNA is TGCGCCAGCAGTGAAGCCCGCCTGGCGGGAGGGCCCCCAGATACGCAGTATTTT.

This rearrangement joins TRBV4-3 to TRBJ2-5; unclear D gene. The CDR3 is 15 amino acids. The germline V and J ends were trimmed by 0 bases and 4 bases, with 12 bases remaining between them. CDR1 is LGHNA and CDR2 is YSLEER in the germline V gene. The CDR3 loop is CASSQDGTTGETQYF. CDR3 in DNA: TGCGCCAGCAGCCAAGATGGTACCACTGGAGAGACCCAGTACTTC.

V usage is TRBV6-5 and J usage is TRBJ2-1; tentative D call: TRBD2 (6 bases). In germline, CDR1 is MNHEY, CDR2 SVGAGI. CDR3 length: 14 residues. The V end lost 2 bases, the J end lost 3 bases, and 8 bases lay between the germline ends. The CDR3: CASSYGTYYNEQFF. Here the CDR3 DNA reads TGTGCCAGCAGTTACGGGACTTACTACAATGAGCAGTTCTTC.

The rearrangement links TRBV5-1 to TRBJ2-2; tentative D call: TRBD1 (6 bases). V lost 1 base and J lost 2, with 9 bases in between. Germline V gives CDR1 SGHRS, CDR2 YFSETQ. The CDR3 covers 15 residues. CDR3: CASSLPGTNTGELFF. The CDR3 DNA reads TGCGCCAGCAGCTTGCCCGGGACAAACACCGGGGAGCTGTTTTTT. Variable domain in full (rest from reference TRBV5-1 and TRBJ2-2): KAGVTQTPRYLIKTRGQQVTLSCSPISGHRSVSWYQQTPGQGLQFLFEYFSETQRNKGNFPGRFSGRQFSNSRSEMNVSTLELGDSALYLCASSLPGTNTGELFFGEGSRLTVL.

The chain uses TRBV6-1 and TRBJ1-4; TRBD1 is a possible D gene (6 bases). CDR3 size: 13 residues. Trimming removed 6 bases at V and 5 bases at J, with 10 bases between. Germline V gives CDR1 MNHNS, CDR2 SASEGT. The DNA for the CDR3 is TGTGCCAGCAGGGACAGATACAATGAAAAACTGTTTTTT. Translating gives CASRDRYNEKLFF.

This chain connects TRBV27 to TRBJ2-5; TRBD2 aligns across 11 bases. Germline values: CDR1 MNHEY, CDR2 SMNVEV (reference sequence). The CDR3 extends over 14 amino acids. V shed 8 bases and J 4 bases; nucleotides not matched to a gene: 6. CDR3: CASGGLAVGETQYF. The CDR3 DNA reads as TGTGCCAGCGGGGGACTAGCGGTAGGAGAGACCCAGTACTTC.

The table lists this clone with a few counts. The J gene is TRBJ2-3, the V gene TRBV19, with 9 bases that match TRBD2. Germline CDR1 is LNHDA and CDR2 is SQIVND (reference sequence). V was clipped by 3 bases and J by 5 bases; unmatched bases: 15. The length of the CDR3 is 18 residues. The chain's CDR3 is CASSIFLSGAGGQDTQYF. CDR3 in DNA: TGTGCCAGTAGTATCTTCCTTTCAGGAGCGGGAGGTCAAGATACGCAGTATTTT. Drawing the rest from reference TRBV19 and TRBJ2-3, the complete variable domain is DGGITQSPKYLFRKEGQNVTLSCEQNLNHDAMYWYRQDPGQGLRLIYYSQIVNDFQKGDIAEGYSVSREKKESFPLTVTSAQKNPTAFYLCASSIFLSGAGGQDTQYFGPGTRLTVL.

The rearrangement joins TRBV15 to TRBJ2-3; TRBD1 is a possible D gene (5 bases). Germline V gene lookup returns CDR1 LNHNV and CDR2 YYDKDF (reference sequence). This CDR3 contains 16 residues. Trimming took off 0 bases at V and 2 bases at J, with 12 bases between the two ends. The DNA for the CDR3 is TGTGCCACCAGCAGAGATGACAGAGTTCTCACAGATACGCAGTATTTT. This encodes CATSRDDRVLTDTQYF.

The V and J genes are TRBV30 and TRBJ2-1; 7 bases are a match to TRBD2. After removal of 0 bases from V and 4 bases from J, the junction contained 6 bases not matched to a gene. Per the germline V gene, CDR1 is GTSNPN and CDR2 is SVGIG (reference sequence). The CDR3 sequence is 15 residues long. The CDR3 nucleotides read TGTGCCTGGAGTGTTGGGCGGGAGACTTACAATGAGCAGTTCTTC. Protein product: CAWSVGRETYNEQFF.

The gene calls are TRBV19 and TRBJ1-4; 7 bases match TRBD1. The germline gives CDR1 LNHDA, CDR2 SQIVND (reference sequence). The CDR3 totals 14 residues. V was clipped by 6 bases and J by 5 bases; unmatched bases: 6. The DNA of the CDR3 is TGTGCCAGTAGAAGGGACAGAATCAATGAAAAACTGTTTTTT. It specifies CASRRDRINEKLFF. Drawing the rest from reference TRBV19 and TRBJ1-4, the complete variable domain is DGGITQSPKYLFRKEGQNVTLSCEQNLNHDAMYWYRQDPGQGLRLIYYSQIVNDFQKGDIAEGYSVSREKKESFPLTVTSAQKNPTAFYLCASRRDRINEKLFFGSGTQLSVL.

This chain uses TRBV9 with TRBJ2-7, with D tentatively TRBD2 (7 bases). The CDR3 is 15 amino acids. Trimming cost V 2 bases and J 2 bases, with 14 bases left between them. Germline lookup yields CDR1 SGDLS and CDR2 YYNGEE. The CDR3 DNA follows: TGTGCCAGCAGCGTCGAGGGGGGGAATGCCTACGAGCAGTACTTC. Protein product: CASSVEGGNAYEQYF.

This clone was counted once. Other DNA sequences from this sample encode an identical CDR3 as well. The gene calls are TRBV5-1 and TRBJ2-1, with TRBD2 matching 9 bases. This CDR3 region has 14 residues. J gave up 6 bases and V 4 bases, and 5 bases lay outside the gene matches. Looked up from germline, CDR1 is SGHRS and CDR2 is YFSETQ. CDR3 sequence reads: CASSIAGVSNEQFF. The CDR3 nucleotides read TGCGCCAGCAGCATAGCGGGAGTGTCCAATGAGCAGTTCTTC.

The V gene is TRBV2, the J gene TRBJ2-5; 9 bases match TRBD2. This CDR3 has 12 amino acids. Germline CDR1 reads SNHLY; CDR2 reads FYNNEI. The V and J ends lost 6 bases and 13 bases, in that order; junction bases with no gene match: 9. CDR3 region: CASRPSGDTRYF. The CDR3 DNA reads TGTGCCAGCAGACCTAGCGGGGACACGAGGTACTTC. Looking up the rest from reference TRBV2 and TRBJ2-5 gives the full variable domain: EPEVTQTPSHQVTQMGQEVILRCVPISNHLYFYWYRQILGQKVEFLVSFYNNEISEKSEIFDDQFSVERPDGSNFTLKIRSTKLEDSAMYFCASRPSGDTRYFGPGTRLLVL.

The sample holds one count of this clone. The chain employs TRBV5-4 and TRBJ2-1; D may be TRBD2 (6 bases). Trimming shortened V by 0 bases and J by 14 bases, and 12 bases separated the two germline ends. In germline, CDR1 is SGHNT, CDR2 YYREEE (reference sequence). This CDR3 has 12 amino acids. The CDR3 nucleotides read TGTGCCAGCAGCTTGGAGGTCGGAGGGGAGTTCTTC. This gives the protein CASSLEVGGEFF.

This clone was seen a single time. V is TRBV23-1 and J is TRBJ1-2; TRBD1 matches at 9 bases. TRBV23-1 is treated as an ORF (open reading frame) with a function not yet certain. This CDR3 contains 13 residues. V shed 7 bases, J shed 4 bases, and the junction held 4 bases outside the gene matches. The CDR3 is CASTGQGCYGYTF. CDR3 DNA: TGCGCCAGCACCGGACAGGGGTGCTATGGCTACACCTTC.

This clone has only a few counts. The rearrangement links TRBV5-4 to TRBJ2-2; 10 positions agree with TRBD1. Germline-derived CDR1 and CDR2 are SGHNT and YYREEE (reference sequence). With 4 bases clipped from V and 3 bases from J, the junction kept 9 bases outside the gene matches. This CDR3 has 17 residues. CDR3 nucleotide sequence: TGTGCCAGCAGCGACCGGGACAGGGGAAGGGACACCGGGGAGCTGTTTTTT. This translates into CASSDRDRGRDTGELFF.

This clone was seen a single time. The rearrangement joins TRBV9 to TRBJ2-3; no reliable D call. V lost 0 bases to trimming and J lost 5 bases, with 16 bases between them. The CDR3 is made up of 16 amino acids. Germline V lookup: CDR1 SGDLS, CDR2 YYNGEE. The CDR3 region has the DNA TGTGCCAGCAGCGTAGTAGCAAATTCAGTGGGAGATACGCAGTATTTT. Translation gives CASSVVANSVGDTQYF.

CDR3 in amino acids: CASSVGDSPLQYF. The CDR3 bases are TGTGCCAGCAGTGTTGGGGACTCACCTCTTCAGTACTTC. This sequence joins TRBV9 and TRBJ2-4; tentative D call: TRBD2 (6 bases). Trimming pared 5 bases from V and 11 bases from J, leaving 17 bases between. CDR3 length equals 13 residues. Germline values: CDR1 SGDLS, CDR2 YYNGEE.

This chain joins TRBV7-9 and TRBJ1-1; D remains unclear. Per germline, CDR1 SEHNR and CDR2 FQNEAQ (reference sequence). The CDR3 is 12 residues long. The V end was cut by 2 bases, the J end by 2 bases, with 3 bases between. CDR3 loop: CASSLQNTEAFF. CDR3 DNA: TGTGCCAGCAGCTTACAAAACACTGAAGCTTTCTTT.

The chain recombines TRBV5-1 with TRBJ2-3; no clear D. The V gene's germline CDR1 is SGHRS and CDR2 YFSETQ. Trimming took 0 bases from V and 6 from J, leaving 8 bases between them. CDR3 length: 13 amino acids. CDR3 DNA: TGCGCCAGCAGCTTGGGGGCCGCGGATACGCAGTATTTT. Amino acids: CASSLGAADTQYF.

This chain links TRBV5-4 with TRBJ2-7, with TRBD1 as a possible D gene (6 bases). Germline CDR1 is SGHNT and CDR2 is YYREEE (reference sequence). Trimming pared 4 bases from V and 5 bases from J, leaving 22 bases between. CDR3 size: 16 residues. The DNA of the CDR3 is TGTGCCAGCAGCCCTTCCACGCGGGTCAGGGACAACGAGCAGTACTTC. Translation gives CASSPSTRVRDNEQYF.

This rearrangement joins TRBV2 to TRBJ2-2; 10 bases agree with TRBD1. The junction had 7 bases not matched to a gene; V was cut back by 7 bases and J by 5 bases. Germline CDR1 reads SNHLY; CDR2 reads FYNNEI. The CDR3 is made up of 15 amino acids. DNA of the CDR3: TGTGCCAGCACCCGGGACAGGGGATTAACCGGGGAGCTGTTTTTT. As protein: CASTRDRGLTGELFF.

This chain connects TRBV28 to TRBJ2-5; 13 bases map to TRBD2. CDR1 is MDHEN, CDR2 SYDVKM, per germline. Trimming cost V 5 bases and J 4 bases; bases outside gene matches: 7. This CDR3 is 16 amino acids long. CDR3 amino acids: CASSIPGTSGVETQYF. In nucleotides, the CDR3 is TGTGCCAGCAGTATCCCCGGGACTAGCGGGGTAGAGACCCAGTACTTC.

The chain has TRBV28 and TRBJ2-3; TRBD2 matches 9 bases. There are 15 residues in the CDR3. V lost 4 bases and J lost 0; bases outside the gene matches: 2. Germline CDR1 is MDHEN and CDR2 is SYDVKM. CDR3 residues: CASSSSGISTDTQYF. The CDR3, as DNA: TGTGCCAGCAGTTCTAGCGGGATTAGCACAGATACGCAGTATTTT.

A single count supports this clone. V is TRBV5-4 and J is TRBJ2-5, with 7 nucleotides matching TRBD1. CDR3 length equals 13 residues. The V segment lost 2 bases and the J segment 5 bases; nucleotides outside the gene matches: 3. Germline V gene lookup returns CDR1 SGHNT and CDR2 YYREEE (reference sequence). CDR3 in DNA: TGTGCCAGCAGCTTCGACAGGGCGGAGACCCAGTACTTC. This sequence encodes CASSFDRAETQYF.

In this sample, this clone turned up once. Here the CDR3 reads CASSPWTGTYNEQFF. The CDR3, as DNA: TGTGCCAGCAGCCCCTGGACAGGGACTTACAATGAGCAGTTCTTC. The rearrangement links TRBV5-6 to TRBJ2-1, with TRBD1 matching 8 bases. There are 15 residues in the CDR3. Germline CDR1 is SGHDT and CDR2 is YYEEEE. V trimming: 4 bases; J trimming: 4 bases; junction bases outside the gene matches: 7.

This clone has only one observation. This chain joins TRBV7-2 and TRBJ1-2, with 7 bases matching TRBD1. Trimming removed 5 bases from V and 9 bases from J; junction bases left unmatched: 15. The CDR3 consists of 15 residues. CDR1 is SGHTA and CDR2 is FQGNSA in the germline V gene. This chain's CDR3 is CASSPTILRQGSYTF. For the CDR3, the DNA is TGTGCCAGCAGCCCTACAATCCTCAGACAGGGAAGCTACACCTTC.

In regard to this clone: The same CDR3 can be traced to other DNA sequences in this sample. The V call is TRBV10-3, the J call TRBJ2-5; 12 bases are shared with TRBD2. The CDR3 loop spans 15 amino acids. Per the germline V gene, CDR1 is ENHRY and CDR2 is SYGVKD. J was trimmed by 8 bases and V by 10 bases; bases with no gene match: 14. CDR3 amino acids: CATRTSGAMGETQYF. The CDR3 coding sequence is TGTGCCACACGGACTAGCGGGGCCATGGGAGAAACCCAGTACTTC.

The chain joins TRBV28 to TRBJ2-7, with 7 bases fitting TRBD1. V lost 5 bases to trimming and J lost 3 bases; unmatched junction nucleotides: 10. The CDR3 sequence is 15 residues long. The germline CDR1 and CDR2 sequences are MDHEN and SYDVKM. Here the CDR3 DNA reads TGTGCCAGCAGTGCGCTCACGGGACAGAACTACGAGCAGTACTTC. Its translation is CASSALTGQNYEQYF.

V usage is TRBV5-6 and J usage is TRBJ2-4; maybe TRBD2 (6 bases). Germline loops: CDR1 SGHDT, CDR2 YYEEEE. V lost 4 bases, J lost 3 bases, and 11 bases lay in between. CDR3 length equals 14 residues. CDR3 nucleotide sequence: TGTGCCAGCAGCCCGTCGGGGGTCAAAAACATTCAGTACTTC. Amino acids: CASSPSGVKNIQYF.